The clone carrying this TCR beta chain was detected a few times. This sample was included in a study of human T cells and chemical hapten exposure. Study-wide background: The upper back received 0.01% DPC by patch testing, with results read at 6 days.

Sample time point: patch test 3, about 24 weeks after DPC sensitization. Sample treatment: therapeutic diphenylcyclopropenone sensitization with weekly scalp DPC. Phlebotomy was performed prior to application of every patch test. Unfractionated whole blood yielded the extracted total RNA. Original methodology: With a range of about 20,000 to 700,000, the median per sample was around 97,000 TCRs. TCRdb independently ran MiXCR on the RACE reads; one entry per CDR3 protein. The V and J calls and clone size are TCRdb's, not the authors'. This sample has roughly 100,000 distinct CDR3 sequences; 30% to 35% occur once, and the top ten carry less than 3%. The V and J ends lost 3 bases and 9 bases respectively, with 14 bases between them. Germline CDR1 and CDR2: SNHLY and FYNNEI. The CDR3 is 13 residues long.

The genes are TRBV2 and TRBJ2-5; TRBD2 might be the D (6 bases). The specimen comprised whole blood, sampled in connection with sensitization to the hapten diphenylcyclopropenone (DPC). The receptor's source is a man between 40 and 49 years old with alopecia areata. Some clones in this sample may be carry-over from other donors' samples. CDR3 sequence (DNA): TGTGCCAGCAGTGAGTCCGGGACTTCGGCCCAGTACTTC. This sequence encodes CASSESGTSAQYF.